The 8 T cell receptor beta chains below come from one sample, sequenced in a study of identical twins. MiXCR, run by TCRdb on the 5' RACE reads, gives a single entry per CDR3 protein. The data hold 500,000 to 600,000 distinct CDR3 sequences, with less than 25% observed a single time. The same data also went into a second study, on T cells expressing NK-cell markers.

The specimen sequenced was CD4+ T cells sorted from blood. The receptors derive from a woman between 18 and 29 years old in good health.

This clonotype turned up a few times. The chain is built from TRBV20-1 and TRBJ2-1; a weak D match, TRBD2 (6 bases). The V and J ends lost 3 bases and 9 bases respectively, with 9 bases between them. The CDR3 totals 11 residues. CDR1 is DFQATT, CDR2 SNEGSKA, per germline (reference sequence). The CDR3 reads CSARRGVEQFF. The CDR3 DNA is TGCAGTGCTAGGCGCGGGGTTGAGCAGTTCTTC.

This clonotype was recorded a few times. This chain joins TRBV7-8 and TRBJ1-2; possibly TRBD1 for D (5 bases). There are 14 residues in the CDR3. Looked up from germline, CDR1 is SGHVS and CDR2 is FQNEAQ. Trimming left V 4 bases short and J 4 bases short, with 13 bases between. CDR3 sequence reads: CASSSTTDTYGYTF. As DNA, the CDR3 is TGTGCCAGCAGCTCTACGACAGATACCTATGGCTACACCTTC.

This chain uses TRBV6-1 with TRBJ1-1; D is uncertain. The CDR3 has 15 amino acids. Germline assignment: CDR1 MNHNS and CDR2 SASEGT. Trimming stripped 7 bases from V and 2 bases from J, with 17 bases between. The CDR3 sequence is CASIVLTRRNTEAFF. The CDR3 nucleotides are TGTGCCAGCATCGTCCTGACAAGGCGTAACACTGAAGCTTTCTTT.

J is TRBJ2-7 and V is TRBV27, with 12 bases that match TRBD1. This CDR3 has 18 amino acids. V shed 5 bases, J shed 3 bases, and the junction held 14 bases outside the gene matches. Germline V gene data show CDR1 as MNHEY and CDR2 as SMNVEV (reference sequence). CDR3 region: CASSPSRDRGLRHYEQYF. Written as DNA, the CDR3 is TGTGCCAGCAGTCCAAGCCGGGACAGGGGGCTACGGCACTACGAGCAGTACTTC.

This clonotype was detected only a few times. CDR3 nucleotides: TGCAGTGCTAGAGGGCGGCCCTCCTACGAGCAGTACTTC. It specifies CSARGRPSYEQYF. V gene TRBV20-1 combines with J gene TRBJ2-7; no reliable D call. Germline CDR1 is DFQATT and CDR2 is SNEGSKA (reference sequence). This CDR3 region has 13 residues. Trimming cost V 1 base and J 0 bases, with 7 bases left between them.

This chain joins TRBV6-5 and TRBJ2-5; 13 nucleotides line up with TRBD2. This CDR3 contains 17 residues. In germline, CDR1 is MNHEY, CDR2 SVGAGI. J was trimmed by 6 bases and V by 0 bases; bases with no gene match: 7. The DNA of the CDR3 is TGTGCCAGCAGTTACTCCCGGACTAGCGGGGGTAGAAAGACCCAGTACTTC. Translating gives CASSYSRTSGGRKTQYF.

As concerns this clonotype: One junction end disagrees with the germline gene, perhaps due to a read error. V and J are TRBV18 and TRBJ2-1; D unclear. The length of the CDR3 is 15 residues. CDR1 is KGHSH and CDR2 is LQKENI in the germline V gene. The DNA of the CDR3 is TGTGCCAGCTCACCACATGCCTTCTCCTACAATGAGCGGTTCTTC. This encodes CASSPHAFSYNERFF.

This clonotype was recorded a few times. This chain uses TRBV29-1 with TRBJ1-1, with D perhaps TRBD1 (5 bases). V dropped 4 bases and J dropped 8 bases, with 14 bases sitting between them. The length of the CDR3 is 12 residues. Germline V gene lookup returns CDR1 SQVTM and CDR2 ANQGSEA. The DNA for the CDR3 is TGCAGCGTTGTGACAGTGAGTTGGGAAGCTTTCTTT. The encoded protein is CSVVTVSWEAFF.